This T cell receptor (beta chain) was profiled in a study of cytomegalovirus exposure and HLA in healthy donors. Study results and caveats: Cytomegalovirus association was assigned to about 150 TCR beta chains. Indistinguishability led to the exclusion of some V segments, TRBV6-2 and TRBV6-3 included. In a later analysis, specific HLA alleles were associated with more than 15,000 TCR beta sequences at a 0.05 false discovery rate. Presence/absence analyses assumed roughly uniform sequencing depth across donors.

Vbeta (60) and Jbeta (13) primers were used in the PCR. TCRdb's copy holds only in-frame clones and misses some; the assay was immunoSEQ multiplex PCR. The sample carries 150,000 or so clones, more than 70% recorded once. This clone was picked up one time. What it binds is unknown. The CDR3 sequence is 16 residues long. This sequence originates from a male donor in good health and CMV-seronegative. The chain employs TRBV21-1 and TRBJ1-2; whether TRBD1, the table's D call, matches the DNA was not checked. TRBV21-1 constitutes a pseudogene. The sequenced sample consisted of PBMCs. CDR3 in DNA: TGTGCCAGCAGCAACGAAAGGGGACAGGGGAAGTCTGGCTACACCTTC. Protein sequence: CASSNERGQGKSGYTF.